The 21 T cell receptor beta chains presented below share a single source sample, sequenced in a study of OX40 agonist ivuxolimab in advanced cancers. Measured with immunoSEQ multiplex PCR; TCRdb has only the in-frame clones, and not every one. Of 35,000 to 45,000 clones in the sample, less than 90% were seen once. This specimen consisted of CD4+ or CD8+ T cells sorted from blood, obtained in a trial of the OX40 agonist ivuxolimab. The source is an adult with an advanced solid tumor such as melanoma, head and neck, liver or kidney cancer.

The CDR3, as DNA: TGCAGCGACGAGGGAGATCCTAACTATGGCTACACCTTC. Translating it yields CSDEGDPNYGYTF. This chain connects TRBV29-1 to TRBJ1-2; no clear D. CDR3 length equals 13 residues. The V gene lost 7 bases and the J gene lost 0 bases, with 12 bases spanning the gap. The V gene's germline CDR1 is SQVTM and CDR2 ANQGSEA.

The chain carries TRBV5-3 and TRBJ2-1; 7 bases are shared with TRBD2. TRBV5-3 is flagged as an ORF with uncertain function. CDR3 length: 17 amino acids. V gave up 0 bases and J gave up 3 bases; unmatched junction bases: 9. CDR3: CARSLVLGREVYNEQFF. The CDR3 nucleotides read TGTGCCAGAAGCTTGGTGTTGGGGAGGGAAGTCTACAATGAGCAGTTCTTC.

This clone has a single count. V usage is TRBV10-1 and J usage is TRBJ2-1; D ambiguous. Germline assignment: CDR1 WNHNN and CDR2 SYGVQD (reference sequence). The CDR3 consists of 13 residues. V was cut by 4 bases and J by 6 bases, with 10 bases left in between. CDR3 sequence (DNA): TGCGCCAGCAGTGTCACTCGTTCCAATGAGCAGTTCTTC. This gives the protein CASSVTRSNEQFF.

The rearrangement uses TRBV2 and TRBJ1-5; D not certain. Germline loops: CDR1 SNHLY, CDR2 FYNNEI. The V end lost 6 bases, the J end lost 0 bases, and 12 bases lay between the germline ends. The CDR3 totals 15 residues. The CDR3 bases are TGTGCCAGCAGGCGAAGTACAGATAGCAATCAGCCCCAGCATTTT. Amino acids: CASRRSTDSNQPQHF.

The J gene is TRBJ2-5, the V gene TRBV9, with D maybe TRBD1 (6 bases). Germline CDR1 reads SGDLS; CDR2 reads YYNGEE. Trimming removed 4 bases from V and 5 bases from J, with 18 bases in between. CDR3 length equals 15 residues. The CDR3 region is CASSIEGVGLETQYF. In nucleotides, the CDR3 is TGTGCCAGCAGCATCGAGGGGGTAGGTCTGGAGACCCAGTACTTC.

The chain carries TRBV6-5 and TRBJ2-7; D call uncertain. The CDR3 totals 13 residues. Trimming pared 4 bases from V and 4 bases from J, leaving 11 bases between. Germline V gene lookup returns CDR1 MNHEY and CDR2 SVGAGI. DNA for the CDR3: TGTGCCAGCAGTTCCCCCCGAGAGTACGAGCAGTACTTC. It codes for CASSSPREYEQYF.

The V call is TRBV4-3, the J call TRBJ1-4, with D possibly matching TRBD1 (5 bases). The V gene lost 0 bases and the J gene lost 7 bases, with 15 bases spanning the gap. In germline, CDR1 is LGHNA, CDR2 YSLEER. The CDR3 length is 16 residues. The CDR3 sequence is CASSQDRGRGGEKLFF. The CDR3 DNA is TGCGCCAGCAGCCAAGATCGAGGGAGGGGAGGTGAAAAACTGTTTTTT.

The rearrangement joins TRBV29-1 to TRBJ2-4; weak D call: TRBD1 (5 bases). The CDR3 sequence is 11 residues long. The V end lost 4 bases, the J end lost 8 bases, and 9 bases lay between the germline ends. Germline-derived CDR1 and CDR2 are SQVTM and ANQGSEA. In DNA, the CDR3 is TGCAGCGTTGGACAAGGGGACATTCAGTACTTC. Translating gives CSVGQGDIQYF.

This sequence joins TRBV11-2 and TRBJ2-7; perhaps D is TRBD1 or TRBD2 (5 bases each). The CDR3 spans 14 residues. CDR1 and CDR2 (germline): SGHAT, FQNNGV. Trimming cost V 1 base and J 3 bases, with 10 bases left between them. The CDR3 DNA is TGTGCCAGCAGCTTAGGAGGGGAAGTCTACGAGCAGTACTTC. As protein: CASSLGGEVYEQYF.

This chain uses TRBV7-3 with TRBJ2-5; the match to TRBD2 covers 10 bases. The CDR3 sequence is 15 residues long. V lost 5 bases and J lost 5; bases outside the gene matches: 8. Germline CDR1 SGHTA, CDR2 FQGTGA. This chain's CDR3 is CASSPSGSGGETQYF. The CDR3 DNA reads TGTGCCAGCAGCCCCTCGGGTAGCGGGGGGGAGACCCAGTACTTC.

The V and J genes are TRBV5-6 and TRBJ2-2; perhaps TRBD2 as D (7 bases). Germline V gene sequence: CDR1 SGHDT, CDR2 YYEEEE. CDR3 length: 15 residues. Deletions cut 9 bases from V and 7 bases from J, with 22 bases between. The CDR3: CATMRAGTQGGELFF. The CDR3 coding sequence is TGTGCCACTATGAGAGCGGGGACACAGGGCGGGGAGCTGTTTTTT.

This sequence joins TRBV5-8 and TRBJ2-7; no reliable D call. V gave up 0 bases and J gave up 5 bases, with 9 bases separating them. The germline gives CDR1 SGHTS, CDR2 YDEGEE. The CDR3 covers 13 residues. CDR3 DNA: TGTGCCAGCAGCTTGGTGTTTTGGGACGAGCAGTACTTC. The encoded protein is CASSLVFWDEQYF.

The chain carries TRBV7-2 and TRBJ1-1; no reliable D call. Germline V gene lookup returns CDR1 SGHTA and CDR2 FQGNSA. Trimming shortened V by 2 bases and J by 0 bases, and 10 bases separated the two germline ends. The CDR3 extends over 15 amino acids. The CDR3 sequence is CASSLSGRVNTEAFF. Here the CDR3 DNA reads TGTGCCAGCAGCTTATCCGGGAGGGTGAACACTGAAGCTTTCTTT. Drawing the rest from reference TRBV7-2 and TRBJ1-1, the complete variable domain is GAGVSQSPSNKVTEKGKDVELRCDPISGHTALYWYRQSLGQGLEFLIYFQGNSAPDKSGLPSDRFSAERTGGSVSTLTIQRTQQEDSAVYLCASSLSGRVNTEAFFGQGTRLTVV.

The chain combines TRBV25-1 with TRBJ1-2; TRBD1 is a possible D gene (6 bases). CDR1 MGHDK and CDR2 SYGVNS come from the germline V gene. V lost 4 bases to trimming and J lost 1 base, with 13 bases between them. The CDR3 is 15 residues long. The CDR3: CASSGTGTHNYGYTF. Written as DNA, the CDR3 is TGTGCCAGCAGTGGAACCGGGACACATAACTATGGCTACACCTTC.

This chain links TRBV10-3 with TRBJ1-1; no clear D gene. Per the germline V gene, CDR1 is ENHRY and CDR2 is SYGVKD. There are 13 residues in the CDR3. Trimming cost V 3 bases and J 1 base, with 6 bases left between them. The CDR3 DNA reads as TGTGCCATCAGTGACGGCAGGAACACTGAAGCTTTCTTT. It encodes CAISDGRNTEAFF.

This rearrangement joins TRBV30 to TRBJ1-5; D is perhaps TRBD1 (6 bases). The CDR3 runs 14 residues. Germline values: CDR1 GTSNPN, CDR2 SVGIG (reference sequence). V was pared by 0 bases and J by 5 bases, with 11 bases between. For the CDR3, the DNA is TGTGCCTGGAGTGTCTGGGGGGCCGATCAGCCCCAGCATTTT. Residues: CAWSVWGADQPQHF. The full variable domain, rest sourced from reference TRBV30 and TRBJ1-5, is SQTIHQWPATLVQPVGSPLSLECTVEGTSNPNLYWYRQAAGRGLQLLFYSVGIGQISSEVPQNLSASRPQDRQFILSSKKLLLSDSGFYLCAWSVWGADQPQHFGDGTRLSIL.

This clone rates as large. J is TRBJ2-2 and V is TRBV30, with TRBD2 matching 8 bases. The CDR3 consists of 15 residues. CDR1 and CDR2 (germline): GTSNPN, SVGIG (reference sequence). Trimming cost V 3 bases and J 8 bases; bases outside gene matches: 11. DNA for the CDR3: TGTGCCTGGAGATGGATGGGACTAGAGGCTGGGGAGCTGTTTTTT. Translated: CAWRWMGLEAGELFF.

This rearrangement joins TRBV30 to TRBJ2-7; D tentatively fits TRBD1 or TRBD2 (5 bases each). The CDR3 has 11 residues. The germline CDR1 and CDR2 sequences are GTSNPN and SVGIG (reference sequence). V was shortened by 4 bases and J by 5 bases, with 9 bases between the two germline ends. CDR3 loop: CAWTQGHEQYF. CDR3 nucleotide sequence: TGTGCCTGGACCCAGGGACACGAGCAGTACTTC.

This clone was counted once. V gene TRBV18 combines with J gene TRBJ2-3; unclear D gene. The CDR3 has 15 residues. V was clipped by 3 bases and J by 0 bases, with 10 bases between them. Germline assignment: CDR1 KGHSH and CDR2 LQKENI. The CDR3 sequence is CASSPLFESTDTQYF. CDR3 nucleotides: TGTGCCAGCTCACCGCTTTTTGAGAGCACAGATACGCAGTATTTT.

The chain combines TRBV7-8 with TRBJ2-2, with a tentative D call TRBD2 (6 bases). The CDR3 consists of 18 residues. Germline CDR1 reads SGHVS; CDR2 reads FQNEAQ. The V and J ends lost 0 bases and 7 bases respectively, with 21 bases between them. CDR3 region: CASSLARLGGGYGGELFF. The CDR3 nucleotides are TGTGCCAGCAGCTTAGCAAGACTAGGTGGGGGGTACGGCGGGGAGCTGTTTTTT.

CDR3 sequence reads: CAWSVRGGGYEQYF. In nucleotides, the CDR3 is TGTGCCTGGAGTGTACGGGGCGGGGGCTACGAGCAGTACTTC. The chain has TRBV30 and TRBJ2-7; 7 bases map to TRBD2. The trim removed 0 bases at V and 3 bases at J, leaving 5 bases unmatched. Germline V CDR1 and CDR2: GTSNPN, SVGIG (reference sequence). This CDR3 is built from 14 residues.